These 3 T cell receptor beta chains originate from one sample sequenced in a study of OX40 agonist ivuxolimab in advanced cancers. The method was immunoSEQ multiplex PCR; TCRdb's version includes in-frame clones alone and lacks a portion of them. The sample consists of 80,000 or so clones, about 93% of them appearing once. The input for sequencing was CD4+ or CD8+ T cells sorted from blood, taken in a trial of the OX40 agonist ivuxolimab. The source of these receptors is an adult with an advanced solid tumor such as melanoma, head and neck, liver or kidney cancer.

The chain recombines TRBV9 with TRBJ1-4; 7 bases are shared with TRBD1. CDR1 and CDR2 from the germline V gene are SGDLS and YYNGEE. The CDR3 consists of 15 residues. The ends lost 5 bases at V and 3 bases at J; junction bases unmatched: 7. The CDR3 protein is CASSDDREANEKLFF. CDR3 coding DNA: TGTGCCAGCAGTGACGACAGGGAGGCTAATGAAAAACTGTTTTTT.

The gene calls are TRBV7-9 and TRBJ2-7; D possibly corresponds to TRBD2 (6 bases). This CDR3 comprises 15 residues. Trimming removed 4 bases from V and 4 bases from J, with 17 bases in between. In germline, CDR1 is SEHNR, CDR2 FQNEAQ (reference sequence). The DNA of the CDR3 is TGTGCCAGCAGCTCGCCCGGGCAGGGAGGTTACGAGCAGTACTTC. It translates to CASSSPGQGGYEQYF.

V usage is TRBV4-1 and J usage is TRBJ2-1; 9 nucleotides align to TRBD1. There are 17 residues in the CDR3. From germline, CDR1 is MGHRA and CDR2 YSYEKL. Unmatched junction bases numbered 8, after V lost 1 base and J lost 4 bases. The CDR3 loop is CASSQGNRGLLYNEQFF. DNA of the CDR3: TGCGCCAGCAGCCAAGGTAACAGGGGGCTCTTGTACAATGAGCAGTTCTTC.